The clone carrying this TCR beta chain was counted between two and nine times. Its antigen is undetermined. TCR beta CDR3 regions were amplified from RNA. HTBI primers drove first-round RT-PCR of the TCR CDR3. TCRdb independently ran MiXCR on the multiplex PCR reads; one entry per CDR3 protein. The sample has around 480,000 distinct CDR3 sequences; around 15% are singletons. This specimen comes from a study of T cells in Graves' hyperthyroidism and ophthalmopathy. Participants, patients aged 18 to 65, had newly diagnosed hyperthyroidism with a duration under 2 months. Thyroid ultrasound, orbital computed tomography, clinical symptoms, and serum thyroxine and TRAb underpinned diagnoses. V lost 5 bases, J lost 3 bases, and 8 bases lay in between. Germline CDR1 is SGHTA and CDR2 is FQGNSA. The CDR3 is 13 amino acids. Findings and limits, study-wide: Blood samples included most of the expanded thyroid clonotypes exceeding 0.001.

This sequence was found in a woman between 18 and 30 years old with Graves' hyperthyroidism. The specimen sequenced was blood. This chain links TRBV7-2 with TRBJ2-1, with D possibly matching TRBD1 (5 bases). The CDR3 loop reads CASSRTLYNEQFF. CDR3 DNA sequence: TGTGCCAGCAGCCGGACACTCTACAATGAGCAGTTCTTC.